The present T cell receptor beta chain was sequenced within a study of blood T cell repertoires in COVID-19. Across the whole study: Sites across the United States, Italy and Spain contributed samples from acute and convalescent COVID-19.

The CDR3 is 15 amino acids. Per germline, CDR1 GTSNPN and CDR2 SVGIG (reference sequence). The V gene lost 2 bases and the J gene lost 0 bases, with 10 bases spanning the gap. Generated by immunoSEQ multiplex PCR, the TCRdb table keeps only in-frame clones and is missing some. The sample yields about 200,000 clones, around four fifths seen once. This chain uses TRBV30 with TRBJ1-4; D is unresolved. This TCR came from a human donor with acute or convalescent COVID-19. The donor label of this sample is uncertain. Sequencing input: peripheral blood. The chain's CDR3 is CAWSLGRSTNEKLFF. In DNA, the CDR3 is TGTGCCTGGAGTCTAGGGAGATCAACTAATGAAAAACTGTTTTTT.